This is a list of T cell receptor beta chains from one sample in a study of CD8 T cells in Susac syndrome. TCRdb reprocessed the immunoSEQ multiplex PCR reads via MiXCR and lists one record per CDR3 protein. This sample has 150,000 to 180,000 distinct CDR3 sequences; 85% to 95% occur once, and the top ten carry more than 0.2%. Sequenced material: CD8+ T cells from PBMCs. The receptors were gathered from a human donor with multiple sclerosis. CDR3s include the opening cysteine and the closing phenylalanine or tryptophan. Each record gives: D gene, J gene, V gene, clone size, CDR3 DNA, CDR3 protein. A D gene is named only where the DNA matches it firmly. Some rows have no size entry. The others give once, few or many, or a class for an expanded clone.

D: NA; J: TRBJ2-7; V: TRBV30; size: NA; DNA: TGTGCCTGGAGGGGGGGCTCCTACGAGCAGTACTTC; CDR3: CAWRGGSYEQYF
D: NA; J: TRBJ1-6; V: TRBV28; size: NA; DNA: TGTGCCAGCAGTTTAGGTGTGGTCGATTCACCCCTCCACTTT; CDR3: CASSLGVVDSPLHF
D: NA; J: TRBJ2-3; V: TRBV3-1; size: NA; DNA: TGTGCCAGCAGCCAAGTACAGGGTTATTCAGATACGCAGTATTTT; CDR3: CASSQVQGYSDTQYF
D: NA; J: TRBJ2-6; V: TRBV5-1; size: once; DNA: TGCGCCAGCAGCTCGGAACTCCCCTCTGGGGCCAACGTCCTGACTTTC; CDR3: CASSSELPSGANVLTF
D: NA; J: TRBJ2-5; V: TRBV7-9; size: NA; DNA: TGTGCCAGCAGCTTAGGAGGTCTCAGGCAAGAGACCCAGTACTTC; CDR3: CASSLGGLRQETQYF
D: TRBD2; J: TRBJ2-6; V: TRBV13; size: NA; DNA: TGTCAACCCGGGACTACCCGGACTGGGGCCAACGTCCTGACTTTC; CDR3: CQPGTTRTGANVLTF
D: NA; J: TRBJ1-5; V: TRBV27; size: NA; DNA: TGTGCCAGCAGTTTGCGACAGGGCAATCAGCCCCAGCATTTT; CDR3: CASSLRQGNQPQHF
D: TRBD2; J: TRBJ2-7; V: TRBV5-6; size: few; DNA: TGTGCCAGCAGCTTGGGCGGGAGGCACGAGCAGTACTTC; CDR3: CASSLGGRHEQYF
D: NA; J: TRBJ1-1; V: TRBV7-8; size: NA; DNA: TGTGCCAGCAGCTTAGAGGGCGCAGTGAACACTGAAGCTTTCTTT; CDR3: CASSLEGAVNTEAFF
D: TRBD1; J: TRBJ1-2; V: TRBV27; size: NA; DNA: TGTGCCAGCAGTTTATCCCGACAGGGGGCAAACTATGGCTACACCTTC; CDR3: CASSLSRQGANYGYTF
D: NA; J: TRBJ1-1; V: TRBV15; size: NA; DNA: TGTGCCACCACCCCAAGGGGGAACACTGAAGCTTTCTTT; CDR3: CATTPRGNTEAFF
D: NA; J: TRBJ1-5; V: TRBV6-1; size: NA; DNA: TGTGCCAGCAGTGAGGTTTCGCGGGGTAGCTATCAGCCCCAGCATTTT; CDR3: CASSEVSRGSYQPQHF
D: TRBD1; J: TRBJ1-5; V: TRBV6-5; size: NA; DNA: TGTGCCAGCAGTTACCGGGACAGGGTAAATAGCAATCAGCCCCAGCATTTT; CDR3: CASSYRDRVNSNQPQHF
D: NA; J: TRBJ1-2; V: TRBV3-1; size: NA; DNA: TGTGCCAGCAGCCATACCTACGGGACGTCGGTCGACGGCTACACCTTC; CDR3: CASSHTYGTSVDGYTF
D: NA; J: TRBJ1-2; V: TRBV29-1; size: NA; DNA: TGCAGTTCCACCCCGTTGGACTCGGGAGCTTATGGCTACACCTTC; CDR3: CSSTPLDSGAYGYTF
D: TRBD1; J: TRBJ2-1; V: TRBV28; size: NA; DNA: TGTGCCAGCAGTTCAACCGGGACAGGGCGGTACAATGAGCAGTTCTTC; CDR3: CASSSTGTGRYNEQFF
D: TRBD1; J: TRBJ1-2; V: TRBV5-6; size: NA; DNA: TGTGCCAGCCACGGGGGGGACAGTACATATGGCTACACCTTC; CDR3: CASHGGDSTYGYTF
D: TRBD1; J: TRBJ2-2; V: TRBV3-1; size: NA; DNA: TGTGCCAGCAGCCAGGACCAAACAGGGGTTGGAACCGGGGAGCTGTTTTTT; CDR3: CASSQDQTGVGTGELFF
D: NA; J: TRBJ1-1; V: TRBV25-1; size: NA; DNA: TGTGCCAGCGGGGTCATGAACACTGAAGCTTTCTTT; CDR3: CASGVMNTEAFF
D: TRBD1; J: TRBJ1-6; V: TRBV27; size: NA; DNA: TGTGCCAGCACCACAACAGGGGGTAATTCACCCCTCCACTTT; CDR3: CASTTTGGNSPLHF
D: NA; J: TRBJ2-7; V: TRBV20-1; size: NA; DNA: TGCAGTGCCCCCTCGACGGACAGTTTCTACGAGCAGTACTTC; CDR3: CSAPSTDSFYEQYF
D: NA; J: TRBJ1-2; V: TRBV29-1; size: NA; DNA: TGCAGCGTTGAAGAAGGACAAACTACTAACTATGGCTACACCTTC; CDR3: CSVEEGQTTNYGYTF
D: TRBD1; J: TRBJ2-7; V: TRBV2; size: NA; DNA: TGTGCCAGCAGTTTTCAGGGGGCGGCCTACGAGCAGTACTTC; CDR3: CASSFQGAAYEQYF
D: NA; J: TRBJ2-1; V: TRBV30; size: NA; DNA: TGTGCCTGGAATCATGGGGGATCCTACAATGAGCAGTTCTTC; CDR3: CAWNHGGSYNEQFF
D: NA; J: TRBJ2-5; V: TRBV4-3; size: NA; DNA: TGCGCCAGCAGCCAATCGGACACCGTCGGACCAAGGAGTACCCAGTACTTC; CDR3: CASSQSDTVGPRSTQYF
D: TRBD1; J: TRBJ2-7; V: TRBV27; size: once; DNA: TGTGCCAGCAGTTCGACAGGGGGCCAACCTTCCTACGAGCAGTACTTC; CDR3: CASSSTGGQPSYEQYF
D: NA; J: TRBJ1-5; V: TRBV20-1; size: NA; DNA: TGCAGTGCTAGAGATCTCACGGGGGAGAGCAATCAGCCCCAGCATTTT; CDR3: CSARDLTGESNQPQHF
D: TRBD1; J: TRBJ2-7; V: TRBV27; size: NA; DNA: TGTGCCAGCAGTTTACTCGGGACAGGGGGCTCCTACGAGCAGTACTTC; CDR3: CASSLLGTGGSYEQYF
D: NA; J: TRBJ1-1; V: TRBV7-9; size: NA; DNA: TGTGCCAGCAGCTTAGGTCCGGGGGCTGAAGCTTTCTTT; CDR3: CASSLGPGAEAFF
D: NA; J: TRBJ1-1; V: TRBV27; size: NA; DNA: TGTGCCAGCAGTTCCGGGGTATCAGCTTTCTTT; CDR3: CASSSGVSAFF
D: NA; J: TRBJ1-5; V: TRBV2; size: NA; DNA: TGTGCCAGCAGTGTCGGACCCAGTCAGCAGCCCCAGCATTTT; CDR3: CASSVGPSQQPQHF
D: NA; J: TRBJ2-3; V: TRBV7-9; size: NA; DNA: TGTGCCGCCGGGGCAGATACGCAGTATTTT; CDR3: CAAGADTQYF
D: NA; J: TRBJ1-2; V: TRBV10-3; size: NA; DNA: TGTGCCATCAGGGGGTTCTATGGCTACACCTTC; CDR3: CAIRGFYGYTF
D: NA; J: TRBJ2-1; V: TRBV7-9; size: NA; DNA: TGTGCCAGCAGCTTAACCGGACAGCCCTACAATGAGCAGTTCTTC; CDR3: CASSLTGQPYNEQFF
D: TRBD1; J: TRBJ2-4; V: TRBV29-1; size: once; DNA: TGCAGTCTCCCGGACAGGGACCCTATAGCCAAAAACATTCAGTACTTC; CDR3: CSLPDRDPIAKNIQYF
D: NA; J: TRBJ2-3; V: TRBV20-1; size: NA; DNA: TGCAGTGCTAGAGATTGGTCAGGTTCCAGGGCAGATACGCAGTATTTT; CDR3: CSARDWSGSRADTQYF
D: TRBD2; J: TRBJ2-3; V: TRBV5-4; size: NA; DNA: TGTGCCAGCAGCCAGCGGGGGGACACAGATACGCAGTATTTT; CDR3: CASSQRGDTDTQYF
D: NA; J: TRBJ1-1; V: TRBV27; size: NA; DNA: TGTGCCAGCAGCCCGAGTGGAGGGGAAAAGAACACTGAAGCTTTCTTT; CDR3: CASSPSGGEKNTEAFF
D: TRBD2; J: TRBJ2-1; V: TRBV13; size: NA; DNA: TGTGCCAGCAGCTTAGGTACTAGCGGGGGGCCTGACAATGAGCAGTTCTTC; CDR3: CASSLGTSGGPDNEQFF
D: TRBD1; J: TRBJ1-2; V: TRBV6-5; size: NA; DNA: TGTGCCAGCAGTGCCGGACAGGGCGATGGCTACACCTTC; CDR3: CASSAGQGDGYTF
D: NA; J: TRBJ2-1; V: TRBV15; size: NA; DNA: TGTGCCACCAGCAGGAGACACCCGAGGGACGCTCCAAACAATGAGCAGTTCTTC; CDR3: CATSRRHPRDAPNNEQFF
D: NA; J: TRBJ1-1; V: TRBV27; size: NA; DNA: TGTGCCAGCAGTTTAATCGGGTCGGGCACTGAAGCTTTCTTT; CDR3: CASSLIGSGTEAFF
D: TRBD1; J: TRBJ2-7; V: TRBV4-1; size: NA; DNA: TGCGCCAGCACCGGGACAGGGGACGAGCAGTACTTC; CDR3: CASTGTGDEQYF